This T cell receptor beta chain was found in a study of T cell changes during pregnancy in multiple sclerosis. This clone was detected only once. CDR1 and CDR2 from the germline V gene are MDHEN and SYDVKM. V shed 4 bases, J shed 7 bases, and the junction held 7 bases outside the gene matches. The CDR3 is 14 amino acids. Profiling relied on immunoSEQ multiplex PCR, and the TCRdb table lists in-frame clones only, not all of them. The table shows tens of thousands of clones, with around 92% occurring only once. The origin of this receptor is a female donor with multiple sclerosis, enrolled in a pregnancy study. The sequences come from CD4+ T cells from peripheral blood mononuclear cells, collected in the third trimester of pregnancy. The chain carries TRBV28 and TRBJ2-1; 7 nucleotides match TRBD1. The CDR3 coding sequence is TGTGCCAGCAGTTCCGGGACAGTTCCAAATGAGCAGTTCTTC. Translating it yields CASSSGTVPNEQFF.